This is a list of T cell receptor beta chains from one sample in a study of shared clonotypes between healthy human individuals. Assay used: immunoSEQ multiplex PCR; TCRdb lists only in-frame clones, some missing. The sample yields about 710,000 clones, 72% seen once. The material sequenced was memory CD4+ T cells sorted from blood. Receptors originate from a woman aged 30 to 39 in good health. Both conserved end residues are part of each CDR3. The D gene is left open where the match is weak. Clone size, where shown, is once, few, many, or a class for clones that have expanded.

J gene,clone size,V gene,D gene,CDR3 DNA,CDR3 protein
TRBJ2-3,NA,TRBV19,TRBD2,TGTGCCAGTAGTATAGGTGGGCCTAGCGGAAGGGTAACAGATACGCAGTATTTT,CASSIGGPSGRVTDTQYF
TRBJ2-2,NA,TRBV19,NA,TGTGCCAGTAGTATCGGGGGAAAGAACACCGGGGAGCTGTTTTTT,CASSIGGKNTGELFF
TRBJ2-5,NA,TRBV6-1,NA,TGTGCCAGCAGTGAAGGAAAAGGAATCCCCCAAGAGACCCAGTACTTC,CASSEGKGIPQETQYF
TRBJ2-1,NA,TRBV5-6,TRBD1,TGTGCCAGCAGCGCCAGGACAGGCCTCGACAATGAGCAGTTCTTC,CASSARTGLDNEQFF
TRBJ1-4,few,TRBV6-1,NA,TGTGCCAGCAGTGCACAACTCTGGGAAAAACTGTTTTTT,CASSAQLWEKLFF
TRBJ2-7,NA,TRBV6-1,NA,TGTGCCAGCAGTTTGGCAGGGCAAGGGTACGAGCAGTACTTC,CASSLAGQGYEQYF
TRBJ2-4,NA,TRBV5-5,NA,TGTGCCAGCAGCTTGGAGACAGAACATCTAGCCAAAAACATTCAGTACTTC,CASSLETEHLAKNIQYF
TRBJ2-2,NA,TRBV5-1,NA,TGCGCCAGCAGCTTGGATCCCGGGGTAACCGGGGAGCTGTTTTTT,CASSLDPGVTGELFF
TRBJ1-2,many,TRBV7-9,TRBD1,TGTGCCAGCAGCTCCGGACAGGACTATGGCTACACCTTC,CASSSGQDYGYTF
TRBJ2-3,NA,TRBV5-1,TRBD1,TGCGCCAGCAGCTACTACAGGGGAGGCACAGATACGCAGTATTTT,CASSYYRGGTDTQYF
TRBJ2-7,NA,TRBV11-3,NA,TGTGCCAGCAGTAACAGTGGGGGGTCCGAGCAGTACTTC,CASSNSGGSEQYF
TRBJ2-7,NA,TRBV19,NA,TGTGCCAGTGGGGCGGGACTGCACGACGAGCAGTACTTC,CASGAGLHDEQYF
TRBJ2-7,NA,TRBV28,TRBD1,TGTGCCAGCAATCGCAGGGGGCCCAACTACGAGCAGTACTTC,CASNRRGPNYEQYF
TRBJ2-2,NA,TRBV29-1,TRBD1,TGCAGCTTTACGGGACAGGACACCGGGGAGCTGTTTTTT,CSFTGQDTGELFF
TRBJ1-1,once,TRBV10-2,TRBD1,TGCGCCAGCCGAAGGGGGCTGGACACTGAAGCTTTCTTT,CASRRGLDTEAFF
TRBJ1-1,few,TRBV2,NA,TGTGCCAGCACCCAGGGTGTACCTGAAGCTTTCTTT,CASTQGVPEAFF
TRBJ1-2,few,TRBV28,NA,TGTGCCAGCAGATCGACAGCACGCTATGGCTACACCTTC,CASRSTARYGYTF
TRBJ1-2,NA,TRBV6-6,TRBD1,TGTGCCAGCAGTAGCCCTCAGGGGGCATCAGGCTACACCTTC,CASSSPQGASGYTF
TRBJ2-7,NA,TRBV6-1,TRBD1,TGTGCCAGCAGTGGGACAGGGACCCGCTCCTACGAGCAGTACTTC,CASSGTGTRSYEQYF
TRBJ1-5,NA,TRBV15,NA,TGTGCCACCAGCCAGGGTTTAAACAATCAGCCCCAGCATTTT,CATSQGLNNQPQHF
TRBJ2-2,NA,TRBV7-9,TRBD1,TGTGCCAGCAGCTTAGGACAGGGGAACACCGGGGAGCTGTTTTTT,CASSLGQGNTGELFF
TRBJ2-1,once,TRBV19,NA,TGTGCCAGTAGTCCCGGTAGGGGCCGCTACAATGAGCAGTTCTTC,CASSPGRGRYNEQFF
TRBJ2-1,few,TRBV28,TRBD2,TGTGCCAGCAACCCAGCGGGGAGCTCCTACAATGAGCAGTTCTTC,CASNPAGSSYNEQFF
TRBJ2-3,NA,TRBV18,TRBD1,TGTGCCAGCTCACGAAGGGGGCTTGGCGATACGCAGTATTTT,CASSRRGLGDTQYF
TRBJ1-2,few,TRBV19,NA,TGTGCCAGTAGTATGATCACAGGGATCATCCCTGGCTACACCTTC,CASSMITGIIPGYTF
TRBJ2-7,NA,TRBV15,NA,TGTGCCACCAGCAGAGATCTCGCCACGCCGGCCTACGAGCAGTACTTC,CATSRDLATPAYEQYF